One sample yielded the 25 T cell receptor beta chains listed below, sequenced in a study of blood T cells in healthy people across ages. Together with a sample-barcoded 5' primer, a J-beta primer mix was included in a second PCR lasting roughly 6 to 12 cycles. TCRdb used MiXCR to reprocess the 5' RACE reads, holding one entry per CDR3 protein. The sample includes about 570,000 distinct CDR3 sequences, 27% seen only once; the top ten take under 20%. Sequencing used blood. The source of these receptors is a woman in her 70s in good health.

The rearrangement joins TRBV9 to TRBJ1-2; 7 bases agree with TRBD1. V shed 6 bases and J 1 base; nucleotides not matched to a gene: 6. The germline V gene has CDR1 SGDLS and CDR2 YYNGEE. The CDR3 is 14 residues long. Here the CDR3 reads CASNRDSLNYGYTF. CDR3 DNA: TGTGCCAGCAACCGGGACAGTCTTAACTATGGCTACACCTTC.

This clonotype was counted only a few times. The chain uses TRBV6-5 and TRBJ1-1, with a tentative D call TRBD1 (6 bases). V lost 2 bases and J 4 bases, leaving 14 bases between the germline ends. The CDR3 covers 15 residues. The germline gives CDR1 MNHEY, CDR2 SVGAGI. This CDR3 reads CASSYGGAGATEAFF. As DNA, the CDR3 is TGTGCCAGCAGTTACGGGGGGGCAGGTGCCACTGAAGCTTTCTTT.

The chain combines TRBV27 with TRBJ1-2; TRBD1 is a possible D gene (6 bases). Germline CDR1 reads MNHEY; CDR2 reads SMNVEV (reference sequence). The CDR3 has 13 residues. V shed 4 bases and J shed 4 bases, with 10 bases lying between them. In DNA form, the CDR3 reads TGTGCCAGCAGTTCCCTCAGGGGCTATGGCTACACCTTC. It is translated as CASSSLRGYGYTF.

The V call is TRBV5-1, the J call TRBJ1-2; D perhaps matches TRBD1 (6 bases). Per the germline V gene, CDR1 is SGHRS and CDR2 is YFSETQ. Trimming left V 3 bases short and J 6 bases short, with 12 bases between. This CDR3 has 13 amino acids. The CDR3 nucleotides are TGCGCCAGCAGCTCTTTCGAGGGGGATGGCTACACCTTC. Amino acid sequence: CASSSFEGDGYTF. The full variable domain, completed using reference TRBV5-1 and TRBJ1-2, is KAGVTQTPRYLIKTRGQQVTLSCSPISGHRSVSWYQQTPGQGLQFLFEYFSETQRNKGNFPGRFSGRQFSNSRSEMNVSTLELGDSALYLCASSSFEGDGYTFGSGTRLTVV.

This clonotype appeared many times. The rearrangement uses TRBV7-2 and TRBJ1-2, with a weak D call TRBD1 (6 bases). This CDR3 is 12 amino acids long. V was cut by 6 bases and J by 5 bases, with 10 bases left in between. Germline assignment: CDR1 SGHTA and CDR2 FQGNSA. CDR3 sequence: CASSLTGYGYTF. CDR3 coding DNA: TGTGCCAGCAGTCTAACAGGGTATGGCTACACCTTC.

This clonotype appeared a few times. The V and J genes are TRBV5-1 and TRBJ1-2, with D possibly being TRBD1 (5 bases). Germline loops: CDR1 SGHRS, CDR2 YFSETQ. The V gene lost 4 bases and the J gene lost 4 bases, with 11 bases spanning the gap. This CDR3 comprises 13 residues. This CDR3 is CASSPGLIYGYTF. Written as DNA, the CDR3 is TGCGCCAGCAGCCCGGGACTGATCTATGGCTACACCTTC.

This clonotype was counted only a few times. The chain is built from TRBV18 and TRBJ1-4; D remains ambiguous. The CDR3 is made up of 16 amino acids. Germline V CDR1 and CDR2: KGHSH, LQKENI. Trimming shortened V by 3 bases and J by 2 bases, and 13 bases separated the two germline ends. In DNA, the CDR3 is TGTGCCAGCTCACCTTTAATTCGAGCGACTAATGAAAAACTGTTTTTT. Residues: CASSPLIRATNEKLFF.

V gene TRBV6-6 combines with J gene TRBJ2-7; tentative D call: TRBD2 (5 bases). This CDR3 has 14 residues. Germline V gives CDR1 MNHNY, CDR2 SVGAGI (reference sequence). Trimming shortened V by 5 bases and J by 6 bases, and 17 bases separated the two germline ends. This CDR3 is CASSKETTKVEQYF. DNA for the CDR3: TGTGCCAGCAGTAAGGAGACTACCAAGGTCGAGCAGTACTTC.

The chain is built from TRBV29-1 and TRBJ2-3, with 9 bases matching TRBD1. V shed 6 bases, J shed 4 bases, and the junction held 8 bases outside the gene matches. This CDR3 region has 14 residues. The germline V gene has CDR1 SQVTM and CDR2 ANQGSEA. CDR3 loop: CSVLDRGKADTQYF. CDR3 DNA: TGCAGCGTCTTGGACAGGGGAAAGGCAGATACGCAGTATTTT.

This clonotype was detected many times. This sequence joins TRBV29-1 and TRBJ2-1; maybe TRBD1 (8 bases). The CDR3 sequence is 13 residues long. Germline values: CDR1 SQVTM, CDR2 ANQGSEA. V was pared by 4 bases and J by 8 bases, with 15 bases between. CDR3 bases: TGCAGCGTTGGTGGACAGGGAGGGTATGAGCAGTTCTTC. Its protein product is CSVGGQGGYEQFF.

This clonotype was recorded a few times. Mismatch with germline at one junction end may stem from a read error. This chain uses TRBV4-3 with TRBJ2-7; maybe TRBD1 (6 bases). The CDR3 sequence is 12 residues long. Germline V CDR1 and CDR2: LGHNA, YSLEER. The CDR3 DNA reads as TGCGCCAGCAGCCAGAACCGGGACACCCTAAACTTC. Translated: CASSQNRDTLNF.

In this sample, this clonotype turned up a few times. The chain couples TRBV6-1 to TRBJ2-7; D possibly corresponds to TRBD2 (7 bases). V lost 6 bases, J lost 6 bases, and 12 bases lay in between. The CDR3 length is 12 residues. Germline V CDR1 and CDR2: MNHNS, SASEGT. The CDR3 protein is CASRAGEGEQYF. The CDR3 bases are TGTGCCAGCAGAGCAGGGGAGGGCGAGCAGTACTTC.

This clonotype was detected only a few times. The CDR3 coding sequence is TGTGCCAGCAGCTTGCAGGATCAGCCCCAGCATTTT. Its protein is CASSLQDQPQHF. The chain recombines TRBV7-9 with TRBJ1-5; D uncertain. CDR3 size: 12 residues. CDR1 is SEHNR, CDR2 FQNEAQ, per germline (reference sequence). V was shortened by 3 bases and J by 5 bases, with 5 bases between the two germline ends.

This rearrangement joins TRBV13 to TRBJ1-1; possible D gene TRBD1, 6 bases. Trimming removed 2 bases from V and 8 bases from J, with 18 bases in between. Germline V lookup: CDR1 PRHDT, CDR2 FYEKMQ (reference sequence). CDR3 length: 15 residues. CDR3 protein: CASSLRGGGEIEAFF. In nucleotides, the CDR3 is TGTGCCAGCAGCTTAAGGGGAGGGGGGGAGATCGAAGCTTTCTTT.

The sample holds a few counts of this clonotype. The chain recombines TRBV5-1 with TRBJ2-3; D is perhaps TRBD1 (5 bases). The CDR3 length is 11 residues. Trimming stripped 6 bases from V and 7 bases from J, with 9 bases between. Germline CDR1 and CDR2: SGHRS and YFSETQ. DNA for the CDR3: TGCGCCAGCACCTCAGGGTATACGCAGTATTTT. Protein sequence: CASTSGYTQYF.

J is TRBJ2-5 and V is TRBV12-3 or TRBV12-4; D unclear. Near its end, the DNA agrees better with TRBJ2-1, so the J call may be wrong. The CDR3 length is 11 residues. The CDR3 region is CASSLWVEQFF. The CDR3, as DNA: TGTGCCAGCAGTTTATGGGTTGAGCAGTTCTTC.

The genes are TRBV18 and TRBJ1-1; 7 bases match TRBD1. Germline values: CDR1 KGHSH, CDR2 LQKENI. This CDR3 region has 11 residues. Losses at the gene ends were 1 base for V and 14 bases for J; bases not matched to a gene: 4. DNA for the CDR3: TGTGCCAGCTCACCACGGGGACAGCTCTTCTTT. Translated, it gives CASSPRGQLFF.

On this clonotype itself: The junction and the germline gene differ at one end; a read error may be behind it. This sequence joins TRBV5-6 and TRBJ2-7; D is unclear. The CDR3 loop spans 14 amino acids. The V gene's germline CDR1 is SGHDT and CDR2 YYEEEE. The DNA of the CDR3 is TGTGCCGGCAGCTTGAGAATCCGCCGATACGAGCAGTACTTC. Residues: CAGSLRIRRYEQYF.

This rearrangement joins TRBV6-1 to TRBJ2-3; 7 bases agree with TRBD1. CDR1 and CDR2 (germline): MNHNS, SASEGT. The CDR3 contains 16 residues. After removal of 6 bases from V and 3 bases from J, the junction contained 12 bases not matched to a gene. Here the CDR3 reads CASSEERGLRTDTQYF. CDR3 DNA: TGTGCCAGCAGCGAGGAGAGGGGGCTACGGACAGATACGCAGTATTTT.

This clonotype was seen more than once but under ten times. This chain uses TRBV25-1 with TRBJ1-2, with TRBD1 matching 7 bases. The CDR3 runs 13 residues. V shed 4 bases, J shed 7 bases, and the junction held 6 bases outside the gene matches. Germline values: CDR1 MGHDK, CDR2 SYGVNS. CDR3 nucleotide sequence: TGTGCCAGCAGTGGCTCCGACAGGGCTGGCTACACCTTC. The encoded protein is CASSGSDRAGYTF.

The rearrangement links TRBV29-1 to TRBJ2-3; D is possibly TRBD1 (6 bases). CDR1 is SQVTM and CDR2 is ANQGSEA in the germline V gene. This CDR3 has 16 amino acids. V was clipped by 6 bases and J by 0 bases, with 19 bases between them. The CDR3 DNA follows: TGCAGCGTCGGTGGACAGAAAAATCCTAGCACAGATACGCAGTATTTT. Its protein is CSVGGQKNPSTDTQYF.

V is TRBV20-1 and J is TRBJ2-1; D is possibly TRBD1 (5 bases). Germline V gives CDR1 DFQATT, CDR2 SNEGSKA (reference sequence). The CDR3 runs 11 residues. Trimming shortened V by 6 bases and J by 4 bases, and 7 bases separated the two germline ends. CDR3 residues: CSAQEYNEQFF. The DNA of the CDR3 is TGCAGTGCACAGGAGTACAATGAGCAGTTCTTC.

The chain has TRBV6-6 and TRBJ2-5, with 9 bases identical to TRBD2. Germline loops: CDR1 MNHNY, CDR2 SVGAGI (reference sequence). This CDR3 region has 15 residues. Trimming at V came to 3 bases and at J to 5 bases, leaving 7 bases not matched to a gene. CDR3 residues: CASSYGGGALETQYF. The DNA of the CDR3 is TGTGCCAGCAGTTATGGCGGGGGGGCACTTGAGACCCAGTACTTC.

The chain combines TRBV18 with TRBJ2-3, with 8 bases fitting TRBD2. This CDR3 contains 16 residues. Looked up from germline, CDR1 is KGHSH and CDR2 is LQKENI. V shed 0 bases, J shed 1 base, and the junction held 3 bases outside the gene matches. The CDR3 bases are TGTGCCAGCTCACCACCGCGCGGGGGGCGCACAGATACGCAGTATTTT. Residues: CASSPPRGGRTDTQYF.

This clonotype was seen only once. The rearrangement uses TRBV6-5 and TRBJ1-2; D unresolved. The CDR3 is 15 amino acids. Trimming took 8 bases from V and 3 from J, leaving 19 bases between them. Germline V gene sequence: CDR1 MNHEY, CDR2 SVGAGI. Here the CDR3 reads CASGVVAESHYGYTF. CDR3 sequence (DNA): TGTGCCAGCGGGGTTGTAGCGGAGAGTCACTATGGCTACACCTTC.